Listed below are T cell receptor beta chains from one sample, sequenced in a study of cytomegalovirus exposure and HLA in healthy donors. Assay: immunoSEQ multiplex PCR; the TCRdb copy retains only in-frame clones and omits some. The table has under 200,000 clones, roughly 73% seen once; the top ten hold 1.5% to 2%. Sequencing used PBMCs. All receptors come from a woman aged 25 to 39 in good health and CMV-seronegative. CDR3s leave out the opening cysteine and the closing phenylalanine or tryptophan. A D gene is named only where the DNA matches it firmly. Clone size is shown for a subset of rows, as once, few, many or a class of expanded clone.

size	length	D	V	J	CDR3
.	13	.	TRBV15	TRBJ1-6	ATSTEGAHNSPLH
.	12	.	TRBV5-4	TRBJ1-1	ASSRRSGVTEAF
.	14	.	TRBV19	TRBJ2-5	ASSPPARGSQETQY
.	14	.	TRBV15	TRBJ1-1	ATSRDLSTPGTEAF
.	14	TRBD2	TRBV5-1	TRBJ2-5	ASSLVLAGGQETQY
few	12	TRBD1	TRBV6-5	TRBJ2-5	ASSFDRGQETQY
.	10	.	TRBV6-5	TRBJ2-2	ASRGDTGELF
.	13	TRBD1	TRBV11-3	TRBJ2-7	ASSLDGTETYEQY
.	14	.	TRBV6-6	TRBJ1-2	ASSSLGAGVNYGYT
few	12	TRBD1	TRBV6-1	TRBJ1-2	ASSSRTGNYGYT
.	13	TRBD2	TRBV7-9	TRBJ2-3	ASSLGAGVLDTQY
.	13	TRBD2	TRBV25-1	TRBJ2-3	ASSEFSGRSDTQY
.	12	.	TRBV5-5	TRBJ2-7	ASSLGAPAYEQY
.	10	TRBD2	TRBV6-5	TRBJ2-3	ASSPGGDTQY
.	14	.	TRBV5-1	TRBJ1-1	ASSFQGQGRSTEAF
.	11	.	TRBV2	TRBJ1-1	ASSESPYTEAF
.	11	.	TRBV10-3	TRBJ1-5	AISAGFDQPQH
.	12	.	TRBV19	TRBJ2-7	ASSPAGRSYEQY
.	14	TRBD1	TRBV11-2	TRBJ1-2	ASSRTGGAGGYGYT
.	13	TRBD1	TRBV11-2	TRBJ1-4	ASSFGTGVNEKLF
.	15	TRBD2	TRBV27	TRBJ2-1	ASTAGLLAGSWDEQF
.	13	TRBD1	TRBV7-2	TRBJ1-5	ASSVVGDRYQPQH
.	15	.	TRBV4-2	TRBJ2-6	ASSHIHVWPGANVLT
.	12	.	TRBV15	TRBJ1-4	ATSKGDSNEKLF
.	13	.	TRBV7-7	TRBJ2-2	ASSLLGPNTGELF
.	11	.	TRBV5-1	TRBJ2-1	ASSFMSDNEQF
.	16	.	TRBV4-1	TRBJ1-5	ASSPLGRGPISNQPQH
few	9	.	TRBV21-1	TRBJ2-7	ASLDRYEQY
.	12	TRBD2	TRBV19	TRBJ2-1	ASNPGGRYNEQF
.	12	TRBD1	TRBV2	TRBJ2-3	ASRAGQGTDTQY
once	13	TRBD1	TRBV5-1	.	ASSLAPGQGYEQY
.	12	.	TRBV7-9	TRBJ1-1	ASSLKERTRRAF
.	12	.	TRBV9	TRBJ2-7	ASSVGGTRYEQY
.	12	.	TRBV6-5	TRBJ2-3	ATRLHGSRDTQY
.	16	TRBD2	TRBV11-1	TRBJ2-5	ASSSGLAGGRTQETQY
.	13	TRBD2	TRBV7-9	TRBJ2-3	ASSFLAGVVDTQY
.	12	TRBD2	TRBV28	TRBJ2-7	ASQTSGTSYEQY
.	13	TRBD1	TRBV19	TRBJ2-1	ASSIGDRSYNEQF
.	14	TRBD2	TRBV7-8	TRBJ2-7	ASSLVAGALTYEQY
.	10	TRBD2	TRBV29-1	TRBJ2-1	SVDRAGGEQF
.	14	TRBD2	TRBV4-1	TRBJ2-3	ASSLGLAAVADTQY
.	13	.	TRBV2	TRBJ2-4	ASKLGVLAKNIQY
.	14	.	TRBV9	TRBJ2-3	ASSHLTDRSTDTQY
.	14	TRBD1	TRBV7-9	TRBJ2-5	ASSLGPTGAQETQY
.	14	TRBD1	TRBV5-6	TRBJ1-2	ASSLRDRVLAYGYT
.	12	TRBD1	TRBV6-1	TRBJ2-3	ASSDGQGPDTQY
.	10	.	TRBV27	TRBJ2-7	ASSYRAGEQY
.	10	.	TRBV7-9	TRBJ1-2	SSSLDSYGYT
.	13	.	TRBV9	TRBJ1-4	ASSVGPSPDEKLF
.	13	.	TRBV5-4	TRBJ2-7	ASSDILERTNEQY
few	14	.	TRBV25-1	TRBJ1-1	ASSESRGFEHFEAF